This T cell receptor (beta chain) was found in a study of CD8 T cells in ankylosing spondylitis. Germline loops: CDR1 LNHDA, CDR2 SQIVND (reference sequence). This CDR3 has 15 residues. V trimming: 3 bases; J trimming: 6 bases; junction bases outside the gene matches: 3. This clonotype was seen a handful of times. Its antigen is not identified. Quantitative barcoded 5'-RACE was used to prepare TCR beta libraries. Each CDR3 protein gets one entry after TCRdb re-called the 5' RACE reads with MiXCR. The table lists fewer than 400,000 distinct CDR3 sequences, approximately 20% of them singletons. Notes on the study in general: Characteristic, it appeared, of ankylosing spondylitis blood was a TCR beta motif of about eight highly homologous variants.

This sequence joins TRBV19 and TRBJ2-2; 11 positions match TRBD2. The sequencing sample was made of blood, either unsorted or a sorted T cell fraction (not recorded which). The sequence was collected from a male donor with ankylosing spondylitis. CDR3 bases: TGTGCCAGTAGTATGCTAGCGGGAGGTTCCGGGGAGCTGTTTTTT. Encoded protein: CASSMLAGGSGELFF.